Shown below are 19 T cell receptor beta chains from a single sample sequenced in a study of radiation and T cells in renal cell carcinoma. Treatment specified: treatment-naive control, cytoreductive nephrectomy. This table comes from immunoSEQ multiplex PCR, and its TCRdb copy is limited to in-frame clones, with some not included. In the table there are some 20,000 clones, around 63% of which are singletons. The source material was tumor tissue, sampled from a patient whose treatment was nephrectomy without radiotherapy. These receptors originate from a man aged 45-60 years with renal cell carcinoma.

This clone occurred a few times. The CDR3 DNA follows: TGTGCCAGCAGTGAGGGTGGAGGAACTCTTAACACCGGGGAGCTGTTTTTT. Residues: CASSEGGGTLNTGELFF. The genes are TRBV25-1 and TRBJ2-2; tentative D call: TRBD2 (5 bases). Germline V lookup: CDR1 MGHDK, CDR2 SYGVNS. The CDR3 is made up of 17 amino acids. V was pared by 3 bases and J by 2 bases, with 16 bases between.

The chain employs TRBV19 and TRBJ1-1, with D possibly being TRBD1 (6 bases). Germline CDR1 reads LNHDA; CDR2 reads SQIVND (reference sequence). Deletions cut 7 bases from V and 6 bases from J, with 12 bases between. The CDR3 length is 12 residues. The CDR3: CASNNRAAEAFF. DNA for the CDR3: TGTGCCAGTAATAACAGGGCAGCTGAAGCTTTCTTT.

The chain combines TRBV5-1 with TRBJ1-2, with D tentatively TRBD1 (6 bases). CDR1 is SGHRS, CDR2 YFSETQ, per germline. There are 15 residues in the CDR3. The germline V and J ends were trimmed by 4 bases and 4 bases, with 17 bases remaining between them. The CDR3 sequence: CASSQDGGGTYGYTF. DNA for the CDR3: TGCGCCAGCAGCCAAGATGGGGGCGGAACCTATGGCTACACCTTC.

The chain couples TRBV6-4 to TRBJ2-6; no clear D. Trimming took off 6 bases at V and 0 bases at J, with 6 bases between the two ends. CDR1 and CDR2 (germline): MRHNA, SNTAGT. The CDR3 extends over 14 amino acids. CDR3 sequence: CASRDDSGANVLTF. The CDR3 region has the DNA TGTGCCAGCAGGGACGACTCTGGGGCCAACGTCCTGACTTTC.

The chain combines TRBV13 with TRBJ2-1; no clear D. Germline lookup yields CDR1 PRHDT and CDR2 FYEKMQ (reference sequence). Trimming left V 2 bases short and J 5 bases short, with 4 bases between. This CDR3 contains 12 residues. CDR3 nucleotides: TGTGCCAGCAGCTTACGGGACAATGAGCAGTTCTTC. Amino acid sequence: CASSLRDNEQFF.

The chain employs TRBV7-8 and TRBJ2-5; D gene ambiguous. The CDR3 is 16 residues long. V was trimmed by 2 bases and J by 5 bases, leaving 18 bases between them. The germline V gene encodes CDR1 SGHVS and CDR2 FQNEAQ. CDR3 residues: CASSLPTAYGLETQYF. CDR3 bases: TGTGCCAGCAGCTTACCGACTGCATATGGATTGGAGACCCAGTACTTC.

The gene calls are TRBV6-1 and TRBJ1-1; D ambiguous. Trimming cost V 5 bases and J 1 base, with 11 bases left between them. There are 14 residues in the CDR3. The germline gives CDR1 MNHNS, CDR2 SASEGT. The CDR3, as DNA: TGTGCCAGCAGTTTAGGGAATCCGAACACTGAAGCTTTCTTT. Its protein is CASSLGNPNTEAFF.

V gene TRBV5-5 combines with J gene TRBJ1-1; 8 positions match TRBD1. Looked up from germline, CDR1 is SGHKS and CDR2 is YYEKEE (reference sequence). V shed 4 bases and J 0 bases; nucleotides not matched to a gene: 2. CDR3 length equals 14 residues. The CDR3 DNA reads as TGTGCCAGCAGCATGGGACAGGTGAACACTGAAGCTTTCTTT. It encodes CASSMGQVNTEAFF.

The rearrangement uses TRBV9 and TRBJ2-5; D not certain. The CDR3 loop spans 13 amino acids. From germline, CDR1 is SGDLS and CDR2 YYNGEE. With 6 bases removed from V and 3 bases from J, the gap between germline ends came to 12 bases. CDR3 in DNA: TGTGCCAGCACCCCGACTGACAAAGAGACCCAGTACTTC. Residues: CASTPTDKETQYF. The full variable domain, completed using reference TRBV9 and TRBJ2-5, is DSGVTQTPKHLITATGQRVTLRCSPRSGDLSVYWYQQSLDQGLQFLIQYYNGEERAKGNILERFSAQQFPDLHSELNLSSLELGDSALYFCASTPTDKETQYFGPGTRLLVL.

The rearrangement links TRBV5-4 to TRBJ1-1, with D possibly being TRBD1 (6 bases). This CDR3 region has 12 residues. The germline V gene encodes CDR1 SGHNT and CDR2 YYREEE (reference sequence). V lost 6 bases and J 5 bases, leaving 11 bases between the germline ends. CDR3 nucleotides: TGTGCCAGCACCCTGGACAGAACTGAAGCTTTCTTT. Translating gives CASTLDRTEAFF.

The V gene is TRBV21-1, the J gene TRBJ1-2. TRBV21-1 is a pseudogene. The CDR3 sequence is 17 residues long. CDR3 bases: TGTGCCAGCAGCAAAGAGGGGGGCAAAATTCCTAACTATGGCTACACCTTC. Its translation is CASSKEGGKIPNYGYTF.

The J gene is TRBJ1-1, the V gene TRBV7-3; 9 bases match TRBD1. This CDR3 contains 14 residues. CDR1 is SGHTA, CDR2 FQGTGA, per germline. J lost 8 bases, V lost 5 bases, and 9 bases had no gene match. CDR3 in DNA: TGTGCCAGCAGCCAAACTTCGGGACAGGGCGAAGCTTTCTTT. This codes for CASSQTSGQGEAFF. Drawing the rest from reference TRBV7-3 and TRBJ1-1, the complete variable domain is GAGVSQTPSNKVTEKGKYVELRCDPISGHTALYWYRQSLGQGPEFLIYFQGTGAADDSGLPNDRFFAVRPEGSVSTLKIQRTERGDSAVYLCASSQTSGQGEAFFGQGTRLTVV.

The V gene is TRBV30, the J gene TRBJ1-2, with TRBD1 as a possible D gene (6 bases). The V and J ends lost 2 bases and 4 bases respectively, with 14 bases between them. Looked up from germline, CDR1 is GTSNPN and CDR2 is SVGIG (reference sequence). This CDR3 spans 14 amino acids. DNA of the CDR3: TGTGCCTGGAGTAGAGGGGGGCTATTCTATGGCTACACCTTC. It is translated as CAWSRGGLFYGYTF.

This clone showed up many times. This chain uses TRBV28 with TRBJ2-7; 8 bases fit TRBD1. CDR1 and CDR2 (germline): MDHEN, SYDVKM. V lost 3 bases and J lost 4; bases outside the gene matches: 2. The CDR3 has 13 amino acids. The CDR3 nucleotides are TGTGCCAGCAGTTTCCAGGGGGCTTACGAGCAGTACTTC. Translating it yields CASSFQGAYEQYF.

This clone was counted at least ten times. The rearrangement uses TRBV27 and TRBJ2-7; 12 bases are shared with TRBD2. Germline V lookup: CDR1 MNHEY, CDR2 SMNVEV (reference sequence). There are 16 residues in the CDR3. The V gene end was trimmed by 1 base and the J gene end by 7 bases; junction bases not matched to a gene: 8. This chain's CDR3 is CASSLFLAGGPGEQYF. Here the CDR3 DNA reads TGTGCCAGCAGTTTATTCCTAGCGGGAGGGCCCGGAGAGCAGTACTTC.

The gene calls are TRBV15 and TRBJ1-1; tentatively, D is TRBD1 (6 bases). CDR1 and CDR2 (germline): LNHNV, YYDKDF (reference sequence). CDR3 size: 15 residues. Trimming left V 0 bases short and J 4 bases short, with 12 bases between. CDR3 region: CATSRDLEGGTEAFF. DNA for the CDR3: TGTGCCACCAGCAGAGATTTAGAAGGGGGCACTGAAGCTTTCTTT.

The V call is TRBV18, the J call TRBJ2-7; 8 nucleotides agree with TRBD2. This CDR3 comprises 17 residues. The V segment lost 6 bases and the J segment 0 bases; nucleotides outside the gene matches: 13. Germline loops: CDR1 KGHSH, CDR2 LQKENI. CDR3 in DNA: TGTGCCAGCTCCCCCGGGGGGGTGGCGTTTACCTCCTACGAGCAGTACTTC. This codes for CASSPGGVAFTSYEQYF.

This clone was counted once. This chain connects TRBV20-1 to TRBJ2-3; perhaps TRBD2 as D (5 bases). V was pared by 2 bases and J by 5 bases, with 5 bases between. This CDR3 is built from 11 residues. Looked up from germline, CDR1 is DFQATT and CDR2 is SNEGSKA (reference sequence). CDR3 loop: CSARRGDTQYF. The CDR3 DNA is TGCAGTGCTAGACGGGGAGATACGCAGTATTTT.

This chain uses TRBV6-6 with TRBJ1-2, with 8 bases lining up with TRBD1. Germline assignment: CDR1 MNHNY and CDR2 SVGAGI (reference sequence). This CDR3 is built from 14 residues. The V and J ends lost 6 bases and 4 bases, in that order; junction bases with no gene match: 7. CDR3 in amino acids: CASRRQGMGYGYTF. In DNA, the CDR3 is TGTGCCAGCAGGCGACAGGGGATGGGCTATGGCTACACCTTC.